These 3 T cell receptor beta chains were sequenced from one sample in a study of shared clonotypes between healthy human individuals. Profiled with immunoSEQ multiplex PCR; TCRdb holds only in-frame clones, not every one. Of around 1.9 million clones listed, around 93% are singletons. Positively selected for CCR7, the CD45RO-negative cells used as naive CD8 cells excluded terminally differentiated effector memory CD45RA+ cells. The sequenced sample consisted of naive CD8+ T cells from PBMCs. These receptor sequences come from a man aged 18 to 29 in good health. Some clones in this sample may be carry-over from other donors' samples.

This chain uses TRBV28 with TRBJ2-6, with D perhaps given as TRBD1 or TRBD2 (5 bases each). Trimming left V 4 bases short and J 0 bases short, with 16 bases between. CDR1 and CDR2 (germline): MDHEN, SYDVKM. The CDR3 spans 18 residues. The chain's CDR3 is CASSSRGARISGANVLTF. In DNA, the CDR3 is TGTGCCAGCAGTTCCCGAGGGGCCCGAATCTCTGGGGCCAACGTCCTGACTTTC.

The genes are TRBV7-3 and TRBJ2-1; 7 bases match TRBD2. With 5 bases clipped from V and 7 bases from J, the junction kept 11 bases outside the gene matches. CDR1 SGHTA and CDR2 FQGTGA come from the germline V gene. There are 15 residues in the CDR3. In DNA, the CDR3 is TGTGCCAGCAGCCCTGTGTTAGCGGGTGTTAATGAGCAGTTCTTC. Its protein product is CASSPVLAGVNEQFF.

The rearrangement uses TRBV6-1 and TRBJ1-1; D is unclear. Germline lookup yields CDR1 MNHNS and CDR2 SASEGT. The CDR3 consists of 14 residues. The V end lost 0 bases, the J end lost 11 bases, and 16 bases lay between the germline ends. CDR3 coding DNA: TGTGCCAGCAGTGAAGCCGGGTCCTTAACAGAGGCTTTCTTT. Its protein product is CASSEAGSLTEAFF.